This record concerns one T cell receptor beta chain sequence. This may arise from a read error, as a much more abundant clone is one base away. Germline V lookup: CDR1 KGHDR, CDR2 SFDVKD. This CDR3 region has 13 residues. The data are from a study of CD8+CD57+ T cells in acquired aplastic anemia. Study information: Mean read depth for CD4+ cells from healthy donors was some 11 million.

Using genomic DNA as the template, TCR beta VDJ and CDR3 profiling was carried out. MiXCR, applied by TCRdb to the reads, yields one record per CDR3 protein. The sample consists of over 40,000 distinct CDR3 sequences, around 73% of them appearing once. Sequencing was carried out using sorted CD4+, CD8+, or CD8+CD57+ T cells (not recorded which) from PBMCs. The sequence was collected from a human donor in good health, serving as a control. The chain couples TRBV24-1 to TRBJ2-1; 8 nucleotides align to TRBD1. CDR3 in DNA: TGTGCCACCAGGGACAGGGTCTCAGATGAGCAGCTCTTC. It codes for CATRDRVSDEQLF.